The present TCR beta chain was sequenced within a study of blood T cells in healthy people across ages. On the study more broadly: The capture of about one barcoded beta molecule per two T cells was achieved by template switching.

In regard to this clonotype: No antigen is known for it. One end of the junction fails to match germline, which may point to a read error.

General study results and limits: A roughly linear fall in TCR beta diversity per million T cells was seen with increasing age.

The sample providers were healthy Caucasian people from Russia, aged roughly 6 to 95. Per germline, CDR1 SGHTA and CDR2 FQGNSA. This CDR3 is 13 amino acids long. The authors ran a second PCR of 7 to 11 cycles using a sample-barcoded 5' primer and a J-beta primer mix. Each TCR beta cDNA got a 12-nucleotide random molecular identifier. TCRdb re-called the 5' RACE reads through MiXCR, storing one row per CDR3 protein. The sample records roughly 1.5 million distinct CDR3 sequences, 42% being singletons. This receptor was identified in a woman between 18 and 29 years old in good health. The V and J genes are TRBV7-2 and TRBJ2-3; possible D gene TRBD2, 8 bases. The sample consisted of blood. The CDR3 sequence: CASSSSGTETQYF. The CDR3, as DNA: TGTGCCAGCAGCAGTAGCGGGACAGAGACGCAGTATTTT.